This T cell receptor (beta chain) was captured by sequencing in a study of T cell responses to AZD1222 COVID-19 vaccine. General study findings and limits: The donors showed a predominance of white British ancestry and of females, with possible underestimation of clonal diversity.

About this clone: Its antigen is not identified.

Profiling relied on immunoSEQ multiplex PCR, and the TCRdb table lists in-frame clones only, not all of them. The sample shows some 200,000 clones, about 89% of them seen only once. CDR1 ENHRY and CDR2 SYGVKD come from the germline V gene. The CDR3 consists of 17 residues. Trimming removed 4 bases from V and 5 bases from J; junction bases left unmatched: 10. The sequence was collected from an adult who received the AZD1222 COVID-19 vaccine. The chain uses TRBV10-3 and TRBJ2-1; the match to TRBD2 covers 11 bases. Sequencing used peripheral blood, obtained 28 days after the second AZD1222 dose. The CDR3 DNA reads TGTGCCATCAGTGCCGCTTGGGGGACTAGCGGTGACAATGAGCAGTTCTTC. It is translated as CAISAAWGTSGDNEQFF.